This note documents a single TCR beta chain sequence. The data were obtained in a study of blood T cell repertoires in COVID-19. Across the whole study: The United States, Italy and Spain supplied acute and convalescent COVID-19 samples. T cells, B-cell-depleted T cells, or PBMCs supplied cDNA or gDNA.

Germline CDR1 and CDR2: KGHDR and SFDVKD. There are 12 residues in the CDR3. V dropped 6 bases and J dropped 5; count of bases not matched to a gene: 2. Per the study methods: The assay estimated nucleated cells by amplifying reference gene primers. TCRdb's table, derived via immunoSEQ multiplex PCR, lists solely in-frame clones and lacks some. V, J and clone size reflect that table, while D and trimming were determined from the DNA. The sample consists of about 260,000 clones, about 87% of them appearing once. The sample comprised peripheral blood. The receptor comes from a woman aged 50 to 60 with acute or convalescent COVID-19. The chain employs TRBV24-1 and TRBJ2-5; 7 positions match TRBD1. Here the CDR3 reads CATSTGDETQYF. Here the CDR3 DNA reads TGTGCCACCAGTACAGGGGACGAGACCCAGTACTTC.